The clone carrying this T cell receptor beta chain was counted between two and nine times. The antigen remains undetermined. The length of the CDR3 is 13 residues. Trimming took off 0 bases at V and 5 bases at J, with 6 bases between the two ends. Germline CDR1 is SGHKS and CDR2 is YYEKEE (reference sequence). The data are from a study of cytomegalovirus exposure and HLA in healthy donors. The wider study: Among over 350 genotyped donors, approximately 80% fell in the Caucasian-associated ancestry cluster. Study-level results: A later analysis found most CMV-associated TCR beta chains apparently HLA-restricted. An analysis that was carried out later associated some 17,000 TCR beta sequences with HLA alleles at 0.05 false discovery rate.

Use of 60 Vbeta and 13 Jbeta primers characterized the PCR. This table comes from immunoSEQ multiplex PCR, and its TCRdb copy is limited to in-frame clones, with some not included. The table has 170,000 or so clones, around 72% seen once. Specimen: PBMCs. The origin of this receptor is a woman aged 50 to 60 in good health and CMV-seropositive. The chain couples TRBV5-5 to TRBJ2-1; D unclear. CDR3 protein: CASSLGLNNEQFF. In DNA, the CDR3 is TGTGCCAGCAGCTTGGGACTTAACAATGAGCAGTTCTTC.